This T cell receptor (beta chain) was recovered during a study of early T cells in non-severe SARS-CoV-2 infection. Study-wide results and caveats: Anti-spike CD8 responses were favored by VDJdb matching, which missed private and CD4 specificities.

This clonotype was counted ten times or more. Its target is unknown. Individual cDNA molecules received unique molecular identifiers during library preparation. One entry per CDR3 protein, called by TCRdb with MiXCR from the 5' RACE reads. The sample holds some 71,000 distinct CDR3 sequences; over 9.5% are singletons and the top ten take 5% to 7.5%. The sequencing input was whole blood. The receptor was isolated from an adult who was a healthcare worker with PCR-confirmed SARS-CoV-2 infection or an uninfected control (not recorded which).

CDR3 DNA sequence: TGCAGTGCTAGAGATCTGGGACAGGGGGCCCTAGACTATGGCTACACCTTC. Its translation: CSARDLGQGALDYGYTF. V and J are TRBV20-1 and TRBJ1-2; 12 nucleotides line up with TRBD1. Trimming cost V 0 bases and J 3 bases; bases outside gene matches: 8. CDR3 size: 17 residues. Germline CDR1 DFQATT, CDR2 SNEGSKA (reference sequence).